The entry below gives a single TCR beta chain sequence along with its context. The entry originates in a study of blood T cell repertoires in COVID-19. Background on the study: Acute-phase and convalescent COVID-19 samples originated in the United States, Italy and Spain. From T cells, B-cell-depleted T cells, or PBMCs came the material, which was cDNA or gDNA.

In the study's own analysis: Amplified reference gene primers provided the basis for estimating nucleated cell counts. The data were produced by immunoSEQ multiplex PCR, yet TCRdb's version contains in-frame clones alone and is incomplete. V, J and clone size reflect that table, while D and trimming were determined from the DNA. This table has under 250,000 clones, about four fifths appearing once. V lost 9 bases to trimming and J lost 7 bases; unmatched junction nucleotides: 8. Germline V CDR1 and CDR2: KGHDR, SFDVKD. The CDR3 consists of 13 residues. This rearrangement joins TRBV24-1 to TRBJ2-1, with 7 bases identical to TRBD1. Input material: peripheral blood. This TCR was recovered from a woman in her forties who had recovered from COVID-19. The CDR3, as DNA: TGTGCCACCGGTCCGGGACAGATAAATGAGCAGTTCTTC. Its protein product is CATGPGQINEQFF.